These T cell receptor beta chains were read from a single sample in a study of early T cells in non-severe SARS-CoV-2 infection. TCRdb itself ran the 5' RACE reads through MiXCR, one entry per CDR3 protein. The data contain fewer than 110,000 distinct CDR3 sequences, 11% of them singletons. The sequenced sample consisted of whole blood. These receptors were taken from an adult who was a healthcare worker with PCR-confirmed SARS-CoV-2 infection or an uninfected control (not recorded which). CDR3s include the opening cysteine and the closing phenylalanine or tryptophan. D genes are given only for firm matches. Rows give clone size only sometimes, using once, few, many, or a class for an expanded clone.

D gene	V gene	J gene	clone size	CDR3 protein	CDR3 DNA
NA	TRBV30	TRBJ1-2	NA	CAGTRDTAGGYTF	TGTGCCGGAACCCGGGACACCGCTGGGGGCTACACCTTC
NA	TRBV12-3/TRBV12-4	TRBJ2-7	few	CASSSDTFYEQYF	TGTGCCAGCAGTTCGGACACCTTCTACGAGCAGTACTTC
NA	TRBV5-4	TRBJ2-1	many	CASSLEGRNEQFF	TGTGCCAGCAGTTTGGAGGGCCGGAATGAGCAGTTCTTC
NA	TRBV5-4	TRBJ1-1	few	CASSELQGTEAFF	TGTGCCAGCAGCGAGCTTCAGGGCACTGAAGCTTTCTTT
NA	TRBV28	TRBJ2-7	many	CASSFAPQGNYEQYF	TGTGCCAGCAGTTTCGCCCCACAGGGTAACTACGAGCAGTACTTC
NA	TRBV4-1	TRBJ2-7	NA	CASSQFPRDSSSYEQYF	TGCGCCAGCAGCCAATTTCCCCGGGACTCCAGCTCCTACGAGCAGTACTTC
NA	TRBV28	TRBJ2-1	many	CASSLSREGQFF	TGTGCCAGCAGTTTATCGCGGGAAGGGCAGTTCTTC
NA	TRBV29-1	TRBJ1-4	NA	CSVEGAPGEKLFF	TGCAGCGTTGAGGGGGCGCCGGGTGAAAAACTGTTTTTT
NA	TRBV19	TRBJ2-7	NA	CASSNQGSYEQYF	TGTGCCAGTAGTAACCAGGGAAGCTACGAGCAGTACTTC
NA	TRBV12-3/TRBV12-4	TRBJ2-3	many	CASSLALVQGHADTQYF	TGTGCCAGCAGTTTGGCGTTGGTCCAGGGACACGCAGATACGCAGTATTTT
TRBD1	TRBV5-1	TRBJ2-7	few	CASSSTSGTGVYEQYF	TGCGCCAGCAGCTCCACCTCCGGGACAGGGGTCTACGAGCAGTACTTC
TRBD1	TRBV28	TRBJ2-7	NA	CASSLRDRGLDEQYF	TGTGCCAGCAGTTTACGGGACAGGGGATTGGACGAGCAGTACTTC
NA	TRBV20-1	TRBJ2-1	many	CSARDPLDEQFF	TGCAGTGCTAGAGATCCTTTGGACGAGCAGTTCTTC
NA	TRBV28	TRBJ1-5	few	CASSSPGPINQPQHF	TGTGCCAGCAGTTCTCCGGGACCGATCAATCAGCCCCAGCATTTT
TRBD2	TRBV7-9	TRBJ2-1	NA	CASSLIGRDYEQLF	TGTGCCAGCAGCTTAATCGGCCGGGACTATGAGCAGCTCTTC
TRBD1	TRBV25-1	TRBJ2-7	many	CASSGPGQASYEQYF	TGTGCCAGCAGTGGGCCGGGACAGGCCTCCTACGAGCAGTACTTC
NA	TRBV5-1	TRBJ2-7	few	CASSFVAGPSYEQYF	TGCGCCAGCAGCTTCGTGGCAGGCCCCTCCTACGAGCAGTACTTC
NA	TRBV2	TRBJ2-1	few	CASSEGPGTTYNEQFF	TGTGCCAGCAGTGAGGGACCGGGGACGACTTACAATGAGCAGTTCTTC
NA	TRBV6-6	TRBJ1-2	many	CASRTGMGRNYGYTF	TGTGCCAGCAGAACCGGAATGGGACGGAACTATGGCTACACCTTC
TRBD1	TRBV28	TRBJ2-3	many	CASTATGRSDTQYF	TGTGCCAGCACCGCGACAGGGCGGTCCGATACGCAGTATTTT
NA	TRBV13	TRBJ2-3	many	CASRTSSRGTDTQYF	TGTGCCAGCAGGACTAGCTCCAGGGGGACAGATACGCAGTATTTT
TRBD2	TRBV27	TRBJ2-1	few	CASRGTSGTNNEQFF	TGTGCCAGCAGGGGGACTAGCGGGACTAACAATGAGCAGTTCTTC
TRBD1	TRBV10-1	TRBJ1-1	many	CASSESGQGEAFF	TGCGCCAGCAGTGAGTCGGGACAGGGGGAAGCTTTCTTT
NA	TRBV2	TRBJ1-1	many	CASSRASYTEAFF	TGTGCCAGCAGCAGGGCCAGCTACACTGAAGCTTTCTTT
NA	TRBV20-1	TRBJ2-7	NA	CSASTLYEQYF	TGCAGTGCTTCGACCCTCTACGAGCAGTACTTC
NA	TRBV7-2	TRBJ2-3	many	CASSFLLGYTDTQYF	TGTGCCAGCAGCTTTTTACTGGGGTACACAGATACGCAGTATTTT
NA	TRBV29-1	TRBJ2-2	NA	CSVTVSGELFF	TGCAGCGTTACGGTTTCCGGGGAGCTGTTTTTT
NA	TRBV6-1	TRBJ2-7	NA	CASSELSYEQYF	TGTGCCAGCAGTGAACTTTCTTACGAGCAGTACTTC
NA	TRBV7-2	TRBJ2-3	few	CASRKPGREVDTQYF	TGTGCCAGCAGAAAACCAGGGAGAGAGGTAGATACGCAGTATTTT
NA	TRBV6-4	TRBJ2-2	many	CASANTGELFF	TGTGCCAGCGCGAACACCGGGGAGCTGTTTTTT
TRBD1	TRBV11-2	TRBJ1-4	many	CASSLAGQINEKLFF	TGTGCCAGCAGCTTAGCGGGACAGATTAATGAAAAACTGTTTTTT
NA	TRBV12-3/TRBV12-4	TRBJ1-1	many	CASSLGYTEAFF	TGTGCCAGCAGTTTGGGGTACACTGAAGCTTTCTTT
NA	TRBV20-1	TRBJ2-5	NA	CSMRRGQSQETQYF	TGCAGCATGAGGAGGGGGCAGTCGCAAGAGACCCAGTACTTC
TRBD2	TRBV6-6	TRBJ2-1	few	CASSYSRLATSGRGEQFF	TGTGCCAGCAGTTACTCTCGTTTGGCTACTAGCGGGAGAGGTGAGCAGTTCTTC
TRBD1	TRBV11-3	TRBJ2-2	few	CASSLSYGQGRTGELFF	TGTGCCAGCAGCTTGTCGTACGGACAGGGTCGAACCGGGGAGCTGTTTTTT
NA	TRBV4-1	TRBJ1-1	NA	CASSQVAVVAFTEAFF	TGCGCCAGCAGCCAAGTTGCGGTTGTGGCATTCACTGAAGCTTTCTTT
TRBD2	TRBV7-9	TRBJ2-5	NA	CASSATSGGETQYF	TGTGCCAGCAGCGCTACTAGCGGGGGGGAGACCCAGTACTTC
TRBD1	TRBV6-1	TRBJ2-7	many	CASSEAPTGGKEQYF	TGTGCCAGCAGTGAAGCTCCTACAGGGGGCAAAGAGCAGTACTTC
TRBD1	TRBV12-3/TRBV12-4	TRBJ2-7	few	CASSAPDRGSYEQYF	TGTGCCAGCAGTGCGCCCGACAGGGGGTCCTACGAGCAGTACTTC
NA	TRBV10-2	TRBJ2-1	few	CASNPGHTQFF	TGCGCCAGCAATCCCGGTCATACGCAGTTCTTC
TRBD1	TRBV27	TRBJ2-1	many	CASSSYRGREFLGEQFF	TGTGCCAGCAGTTCGTACAGGGGGCGGGAGTTTCTGGGTGAGCAGTTCTTC
NA	TRBV30	TRBJ1-5	NA	CAWSIMRINQPQHF	TGTGCCTGGAGTATCATGCGTATCAATCAGCCCCAGCATTTT
NA	TRBV3-1	TRBJ2-1	NA	CASSHDLWDEQFF	TGTGCCAGCAGTCATGATCTTTGGGATGAGCAGTTCTTC